This T cell receptor (beta chain) was obtained from a study of tumor-infiltrating lymphocytes in primary liver carcinoma. About this clonotype: The conserved final phenylalanine or tryptophan is absent from the CDR3, which likely points to a read error.

It was from 20-30 mg of unsorted bulk tissue that RNA and DNA were co-extracted. Per tumor, sampling covered five separate regions. Making TCR beta cDNA involved 400 to 600 ng total RNA and a constant-region primer. The TCR beta library was amplified through three nested multiplex PCR rounds in a modified ARM-PCR procedure. Both of the initial two PCR rounds ran for about 9 cycles and employed TRBV1-TRBV30 forward primers alongside a C-beta reverse primer. TCRdb processed the multiplex PCR reads anew with MiXCR; each CDR3 protein has one entry. The table shows approximately 76,000 distinct CDR3 sequences, with over 70% occurring only once. This CDR3 spans 14 amino acids. CDR1 and CDR2 from the germline V gene are SGHDT and YYEEEE.

The chain recombines TRBV5-6 with TRBJ2-2; the match to TRBD1 covers 7 bases. This TCR came from a woman aged 60-70 years with primary liver carcinoma and hepatitis B virus infection. Sample: liver tumor tissue from sampling region 4. Stated subset: tumor region T4, right-lateral pole. The CDR3 coding sequence is TGTGCCAGCAGCTTAAGACAGGGTACCGGGAAGCTGTTTATT. Protein product: CASSLRQGTGKLFI.